Shown below are 20 T cell receptor beta chains from a single sample sequenced in a study of shared clonotypes between healthy human individuals. Generated by immunoSEQ multiplex PCR, the TCRdb table keeps only in-frame clones and is missing some. The sample lists fewer than 600,000 clones, 60% to 80% occurring once. The source material was PBMCs. These receptors were obtained from a woman aged 40 to 55 in good health. Some clones in this sample may be carry-over from other donors' samples.

The gene calls are TRBV7-9 and TRBJ2-5, with unresolved D. The J call is doubtful: the DNA matches TRBJ2-7 better. CDR3 length equals 13 residues. Germline values: CDR1 SEHNR, CDR2 FQNEAQ (reference sequence). CDR3 bases: TGTGCCAGCAGCCTGACAAACCGCTACGAGCAGTACTTC. It codes for CASSLTNRYEQYF.

This clone turned up a few times. This chain links TRBV9 with TRBJ1-2; no clear D gene. The CDR3 totals 13 residues. Germline CDR1 SGDLS, CDR2 YYNGEE. V was pared by 3 bases and J by 6 bases, with 12 bases between. The CDR3 spells CASSAYTAHGYTF. DNA of the CDR3: TGTGCCAGCAGCGCGTACACGGCCCATGGCTACACCTTC.

This clone was seen many times. V is TRBV9 and J is TRBJ2-7, with D perhaps TRBD1 (5 bases). V lost 1 base, J lost 2 bases, and 10 bases lay in between. The CDR3 length is 14 residues. Germline V gene lookup returns CDR1 SGDLS and CDR2 YYNGEE. The CDR3 bases are TGTGCCAGCAGCGTACAGGGCGTTCCCTACGAGCAGTACTTC. Its protein is CASSVQGVPYEQYF.

This sequence joins TRBV2 and TRBJ2-1; no definite D call. The ends were cut back, 7 bases at V and 4 bases at J, with 8 bases in the middle. In germline, CDR1 is SNHLY, CDR2 FYNNEI. The length of the CDR3 is 12 residues. The CDR3 protein is CASMREYNEQFF. The CDR3, as DNA: TGTGCCAGCATGCGAGAGTACAATGAGCAGTTCTTC.

This clone has more than one count but fewer than ten. The chain uses TRBV10-2 and TRBJ1-6; D is unclear. The CDR3 is 14 residues long. The V end was cut by 8 bases, the J end by 9 bases, with 17 bases between. Germline V CDR1 and CDR2: WSHSY, SAAADI. The DNA of the CDR3 is TGCGCCAGCGCCGATCCCCATAGAGGTTCACCCCTCCACTTT. Translated: CASADPHRGSPLHF.

This clone turned up a few times. The chain couples TRBV11-2 to TRBJ1-5; 7 bases line up with TRBD1. Trimming at V came to 1 base and at J to 3 bases, leaving 12 bases not matched to a gene. The germline V gene has CDR1 SGHAT and CDR2 FQNNGV. This CDR3 comprises 18 residues. CDR3: CASSLVGREDRLNQPQHF. CDR3 DNA: TGTGCCAGCAGCTTAGTCGGAAGGGAGGACAGGCTCAATCAGCCCCAGCATTTT.

CDR3 in amino acids: CSVEGRERYAFF. The CDR3 coding sequence is TGCAGCGTTGAGGGCAGGGAGAGGTACGCTTTCTTT. The V gene is TRBV29-1, the J gene TRBJ1-1; weak D call: TRBD1 (5 bases). V was pared by 3 bases and J by 11 bases, with 16 bases between. CDR1 SQVTM and CDR2 ANQGSEA come from the germline V gene. The CDR3 consists of 12 residues.

This chain uses TRBV28 with TRBJ2-3; D might be TRBD2 (8 bases). This CDR3 region has 14 residues. Trimming stripped 7 bases from V and 7 bases from J, with 18 bases between. The germline gives CDR1 MDHEN, CDR2 SYDVKM. CDR3 nucleotide sequence: TGTGCCAGCACCCCGGGACTAGGGGGCCATACGCAGTATTTT. Residues: CASTPGLGGHTQYF.

The chain is built from TRBV5-1 and TRBJ1-2, with D possibly being TRBD1 (6 bases). V lost 1 base to trimming and J lost 3 bases, with 13 bases between them. The germline V gene encodes CDR1 SGHRS and CDR2 YFSETQ. This CDR3 contains 15 residues. CDR3 bases: TGCGCCAGCAGCTTGTGGGAGGGGGATGACTATGGCTACACCTTC. Translated, it gives CASSLWEGDDYGYTF.

The CDR3 sequence is CASSYRQKFGYTF. CDR3 DNA: TGTGCCAGCAGTTACAGGCAGAAATTTGGCTACACCTTC. The chain couples TRBV6-5 to TRBJ1-2; the D is unclear. From germline, CDR1 is MNHEY and CDR2 SVGAGI. V shed 2 bases and J shed 7 bases, with 11 bases lying between them. This CDR3 comprises 13 residues.

This chain connects TRBV25-1 to TRBJ2-3; TRBD2 matches 8 bases. There are 15 residues in the CDR3. CDR1 is MGHDK, CDR2 SYGVNS, per germline. V trimming: 1 base; J trimming: 5 bases; junction bases outside the gene matches: 5. The CDR3 region has the DNA TGTGCCAGCAGTGAATTAGCGGGATTTGGAGATACGCAGTATTTT. Residues: CASSELAGFGDTQYF.

Note on this clone: Since a far larger clone is one base different, this is likely a read error. Written as DNA, the CDR3 is TGTGCCAGCCCACCCCGGGACGGTCCTAACTATGGCTACACCTTC. Residues: CASPPRDGPNYGYTF. The chain couples TRBV18 to TRBJ1-2; D might be TRBD1 (5 bases). Germline V gives CDR1 KGHSH, CDR2 LQKENI. There are 15 residues in the CDR3.

This chain uses TRBV4-2 with TRBJ1-2, with 7 positions matching TRBD1. Germline-derived CDR1 and CDR2 are LGHNA and YNFKEQ. V dropped 6 bases and J dropped 4; count of bases not matched to a gene: 2. The CDR3 sequence is 12 residues long. In DNA form, the CDR3 reads TGTGCCAGCAGACAGGGGTTCTATGGCTACACCTTC. It is translated as CASRQGFYGYTF.

Of note for this clone: The likely explanation is a read error, given a far larger clone one base away. The V and J genes are TRBV9 and TRBJ2-5, with a tentative D call TRBD1 (6 bases). V gave up 3 bases and J gave up 5 bases, with 11 bases separating them. The CDR3 contains 13 residues. CDR1 and CDR2 from the germline V gene are SGDLS and YYNGEE. This chain's CDR3 is CASSAQGEETQYF. The CDR3 nucleotides read TGTGCCAGCAGCGCACAGGGCGAGGAGACCCAGTACTTC.

The gene calls are TRBV30 and TRBJ2-3, with D perhaps matching TRBD2 (6 bases). Germline V gives CDR1 GTSNPN, CDR2 SVGIG (reference sequence). The CDR3 runs to 14 residues. V lost 0 bases and J 2 bases, leaving 9 bases between the germline ends. The CDR3 DNA follows: TGTGCCTGGAGTGTAGGCGGGGACACAGATACGCAGTATTTT. Encoded protein: CAWSVGGDTDTQYF. Combining the CDR3 with reference TRBV30 and TRBJ2-3 gives the whole variable domain SQTIHQWPATLVQPVGSPLSLECTVEGTSNPNLYWYRQAAGRGLQLLFYSVGIGQISSEVPQNLSASRPQDRQFILSSKKLLLSDSGFYLCAWSVGGDTDTQYFGPGTRLTVL.

This clone was counted ten times or more. This chain connects TRBV19 to TRBJ1-2; 7 bases are shared with TRBD1. There are 15 residues in the CDR3. CDR1 LNHDA and CDR2 SQIVND come from the germline V gene (reference sequence). V dropped 5 bases and J dropped 7; count of bases not matched to a gene: 13. CDR3 protein: CASSFGDREISGYTF. The CDR3, as DNA: TGTGCCAGTAGTTTTGGGGACAGAGAAATATCTGGCTACACCTTC. The full variable domain, its missing parts supplied by reference TRBV19 and TRBJ1-2, is DGGITQSPKYLFRKEGQNVTLSCEQNLNHDAMYWYRQDPGQGLRLIYYSQIVNDFQKGDIAEGYSVSREKKESFPLTVTSAQKNPTAFYLCASSFGDREISGYTFGSGTRLTVV.

This chain uses TRBV4-1 with TRBJ2-7; maybe TRBD2 (5 bases). Trimming shortened V by 0 bases and J by 9 bases, and 21 bases separated the two germline ends. This CDR3 is 16 amino acids long. Germline V gene sequence: CDR1 MGHRA, CDR2 YSYEKL. The CDR3 DNA is TGCGCCAGCAGCCAAGACCCCGGGAATGAGCTCTTAGGGCAGTACTTC. Amino acids: CASSQDPGNELLGQYF.

DNA for the CDR3: TGTGCCAGCAGCAGGGGACTAGCGGGAGCGAGCGGGGAGCTGTTTTTT. Translated: CASSRGLAGASGELFF. This chain joins TRBV7-3 and TRBJ2-2; TRBD2 matches 14 bases. CDR1 SGHTA and CDR2 FQGTGA come from the germline V gene. The length of the CDR3 is 16 residues. V was clipped by 5 bases and J by 7 bases; unmatched bases: 6.

CDR3 sequence: CASSTRQGRTGELFF. The CDR3 coding sequence is TGTGCCAGCAGCACCAGACAGGGGAGGACCGGGGAGCTGTTTTTT. The chain carries TRBV5-4 and TRBJ2-2; 8 bases line up with TRBD1. Unmatched junction bases numbered 7, after V lost 4 bases and J lost 5 bases. There are 15 residues in the CDR3. Germline-derived CDR1 and CDR2 are SGHNT and YYREEE (reference sequence).

The J gene is TRBJ2-6, the V gene TRBV18; D uncertain. Germline V gene sequence: CDR1 KGHSH, CDR2 LQKENI. CDR3 length: 17 amino acids. V lost 1 base to trimming and J lost 5 bases, with 15 bases between them. As DNA, the CDR3 is TGTGCCAGCTCACCACGGCCCGACGCCTCCCGGGCCAACGTCCTGACTTTC. It encodes CASSPRPDASRANVLTF.